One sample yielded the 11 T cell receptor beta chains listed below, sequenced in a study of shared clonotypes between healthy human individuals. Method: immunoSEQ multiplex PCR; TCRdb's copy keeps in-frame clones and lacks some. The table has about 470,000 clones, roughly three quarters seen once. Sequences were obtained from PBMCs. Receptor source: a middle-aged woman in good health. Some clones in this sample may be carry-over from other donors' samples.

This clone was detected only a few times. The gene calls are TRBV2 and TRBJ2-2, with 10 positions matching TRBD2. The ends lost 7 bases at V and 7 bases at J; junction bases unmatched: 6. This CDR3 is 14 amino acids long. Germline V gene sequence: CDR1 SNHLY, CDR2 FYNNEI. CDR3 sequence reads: CASKGASGGGELFF. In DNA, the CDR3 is TGTGCCAGCAAGGGTGCTAGCGGGGGCGGGGAGCTGTTTTTT.

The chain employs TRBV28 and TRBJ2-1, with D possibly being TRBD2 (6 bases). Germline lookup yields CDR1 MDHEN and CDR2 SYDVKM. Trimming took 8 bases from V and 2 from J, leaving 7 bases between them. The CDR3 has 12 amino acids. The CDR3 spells CASGGTYNEQFF. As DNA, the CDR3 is TGTGCCAGCGGCGGGACCTACAATGAGCAGTTCTTC.

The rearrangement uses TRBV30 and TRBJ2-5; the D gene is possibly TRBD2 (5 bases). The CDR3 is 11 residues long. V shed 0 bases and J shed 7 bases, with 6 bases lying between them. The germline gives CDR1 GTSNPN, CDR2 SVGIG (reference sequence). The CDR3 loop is CAWSVSGTQYF. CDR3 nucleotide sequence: TGTGCCTGGAGTGTCAGCGGGACCCAGTACTTC.

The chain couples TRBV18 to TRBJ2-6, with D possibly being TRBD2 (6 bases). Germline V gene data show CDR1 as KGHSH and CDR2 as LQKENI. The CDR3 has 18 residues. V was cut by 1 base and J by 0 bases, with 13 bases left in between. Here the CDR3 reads CASSPRGESNSGANVLTF. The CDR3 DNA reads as TGTGCCAGCTCACCACGGGGGGAGTCGAACTCTGGGGCCAACGTCCTGACTTTC. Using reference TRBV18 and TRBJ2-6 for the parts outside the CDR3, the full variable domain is NAGVMQNPRHLVRRRGQEARLRCSPMKGHSHVYWYRQLPEEGLKFMVYLQKENIIDESGMPKERFSAEFPKEGPSILRIQQVVRGDSAAYFCASSPRGESNSGANVLTFGAGSRLTVL.

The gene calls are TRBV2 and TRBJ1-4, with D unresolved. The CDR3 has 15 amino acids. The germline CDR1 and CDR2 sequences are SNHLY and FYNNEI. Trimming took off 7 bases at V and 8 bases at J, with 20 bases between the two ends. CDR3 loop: CASTRSLGGGEKLFF. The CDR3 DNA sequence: TGTGCCAGCACGCGGAGTCTGGGCGGCGGAGAAAAACTGTTTTTT.

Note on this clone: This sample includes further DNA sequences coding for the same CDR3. The CDR3 protein is CASSLEIQPQHF. As DNA, the CDR3 is TGTGCCAGCAGTTTAGAGATCCAGCCCCAGCATTTT. The chain combines TRBV28 with TRBJ1-5; D is uncertain. V lost 2 bases to trimming and J lost 7 bases, with 6 bases between them. The CDR3 spans 12 residues. CDR1 is MDHEN, CDR2 SYDVKM, per germline.

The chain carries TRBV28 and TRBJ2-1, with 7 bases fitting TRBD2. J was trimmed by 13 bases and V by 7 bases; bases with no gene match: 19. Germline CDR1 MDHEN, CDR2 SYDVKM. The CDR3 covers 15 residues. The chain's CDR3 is CASNSAGTTLENQFF. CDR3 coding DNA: TGTGCCAGCAATTCAGCCGGGACTACGCTCGAGAACCAGTTCTTC. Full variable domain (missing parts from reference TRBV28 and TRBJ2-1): DVKVTQSSRYLVKRTGEKVFLECVQDMDHENMFWYRQDPGLGLRLIYFSYDVKMKEKGDIPEGYSVSREKKERFSLILESASTNQTSMYLCASNSAGTTLENQFFGPGTRLTVL.

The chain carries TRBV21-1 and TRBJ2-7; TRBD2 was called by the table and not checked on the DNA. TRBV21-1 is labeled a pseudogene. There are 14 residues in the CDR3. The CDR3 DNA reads TGTGCCAGCAGCAAAATAGTGGTGCACTACGAGCAGTACTTC. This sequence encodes CASSKIVVHYEQYF.

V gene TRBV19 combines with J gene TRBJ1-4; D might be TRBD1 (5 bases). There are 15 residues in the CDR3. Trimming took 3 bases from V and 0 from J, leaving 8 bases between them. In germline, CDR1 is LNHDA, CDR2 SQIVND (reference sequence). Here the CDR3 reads CASSMGVATNEKLFF. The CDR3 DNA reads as TGTGCCAGTAGTATGGGGGTTGCAACTAATGAAAAACTGTTTTTT.

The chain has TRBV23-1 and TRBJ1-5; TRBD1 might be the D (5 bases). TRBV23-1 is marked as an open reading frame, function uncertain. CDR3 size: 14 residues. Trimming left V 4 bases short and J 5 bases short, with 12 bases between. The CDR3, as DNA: TGCGCCAGCAGTCCGCCGGGACCACATCAGCCCCAGCATTTT. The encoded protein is CASSPPGPHQPQHF.

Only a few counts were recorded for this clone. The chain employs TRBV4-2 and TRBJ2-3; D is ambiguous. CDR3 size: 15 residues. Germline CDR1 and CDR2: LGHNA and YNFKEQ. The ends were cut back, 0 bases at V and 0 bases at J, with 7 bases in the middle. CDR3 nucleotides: TGTGCCAGCAGCCAAGATGGCGAAAGCACAGATACGCAGTATTTT. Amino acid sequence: CASSQDGESTDTQYF.